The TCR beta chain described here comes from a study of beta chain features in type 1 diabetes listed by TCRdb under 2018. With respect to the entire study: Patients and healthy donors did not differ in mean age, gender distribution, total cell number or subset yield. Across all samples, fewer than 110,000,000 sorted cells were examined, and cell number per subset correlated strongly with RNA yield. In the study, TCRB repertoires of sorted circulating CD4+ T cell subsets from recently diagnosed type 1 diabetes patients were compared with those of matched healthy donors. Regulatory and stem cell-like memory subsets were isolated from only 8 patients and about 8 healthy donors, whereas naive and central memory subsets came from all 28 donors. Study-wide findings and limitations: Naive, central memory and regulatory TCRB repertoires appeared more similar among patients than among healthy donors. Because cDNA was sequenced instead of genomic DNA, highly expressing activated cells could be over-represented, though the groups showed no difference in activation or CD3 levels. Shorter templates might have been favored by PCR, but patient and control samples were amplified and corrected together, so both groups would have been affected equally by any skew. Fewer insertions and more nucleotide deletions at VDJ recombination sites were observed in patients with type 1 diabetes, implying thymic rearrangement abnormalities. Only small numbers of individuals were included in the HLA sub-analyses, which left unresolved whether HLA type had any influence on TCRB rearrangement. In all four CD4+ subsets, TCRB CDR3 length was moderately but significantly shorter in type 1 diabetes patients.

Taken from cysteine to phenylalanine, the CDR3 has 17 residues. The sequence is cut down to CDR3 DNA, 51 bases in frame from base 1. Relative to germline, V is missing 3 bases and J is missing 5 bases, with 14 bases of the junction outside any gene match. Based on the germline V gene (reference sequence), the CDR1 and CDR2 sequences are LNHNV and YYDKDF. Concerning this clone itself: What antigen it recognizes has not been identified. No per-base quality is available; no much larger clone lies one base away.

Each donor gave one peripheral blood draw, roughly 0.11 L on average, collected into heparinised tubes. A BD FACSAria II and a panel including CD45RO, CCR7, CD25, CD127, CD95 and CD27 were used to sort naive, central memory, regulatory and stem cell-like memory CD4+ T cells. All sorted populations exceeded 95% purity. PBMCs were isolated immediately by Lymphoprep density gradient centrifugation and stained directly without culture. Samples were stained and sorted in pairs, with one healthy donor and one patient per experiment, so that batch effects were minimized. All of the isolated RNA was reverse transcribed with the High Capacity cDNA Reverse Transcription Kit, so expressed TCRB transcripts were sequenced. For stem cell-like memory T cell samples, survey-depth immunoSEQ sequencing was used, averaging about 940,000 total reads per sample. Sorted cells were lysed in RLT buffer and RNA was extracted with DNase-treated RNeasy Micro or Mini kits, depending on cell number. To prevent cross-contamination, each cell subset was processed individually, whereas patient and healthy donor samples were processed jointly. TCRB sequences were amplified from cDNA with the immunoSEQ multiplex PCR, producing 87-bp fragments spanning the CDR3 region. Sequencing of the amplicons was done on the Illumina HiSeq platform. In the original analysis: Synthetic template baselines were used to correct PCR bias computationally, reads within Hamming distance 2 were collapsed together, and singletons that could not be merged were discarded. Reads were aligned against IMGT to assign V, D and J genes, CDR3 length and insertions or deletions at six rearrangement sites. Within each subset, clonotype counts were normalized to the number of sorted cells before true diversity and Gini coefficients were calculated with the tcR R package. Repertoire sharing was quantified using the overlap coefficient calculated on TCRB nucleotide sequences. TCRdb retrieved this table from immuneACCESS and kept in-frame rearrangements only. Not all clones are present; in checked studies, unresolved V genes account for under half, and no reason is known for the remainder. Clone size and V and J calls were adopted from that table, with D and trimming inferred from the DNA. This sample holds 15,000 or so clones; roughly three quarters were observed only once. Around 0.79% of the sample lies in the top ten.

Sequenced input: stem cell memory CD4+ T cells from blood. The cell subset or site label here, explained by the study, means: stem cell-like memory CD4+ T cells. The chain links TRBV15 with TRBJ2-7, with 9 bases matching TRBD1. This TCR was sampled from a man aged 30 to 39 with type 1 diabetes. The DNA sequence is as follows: TGTGCCACCAGCAGGGATTATGACCGGGACAGGGTACACGAGCAGTACTTC. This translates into CATSRDYDRDRVHEQYF.